What follows are 30 T cell receptor beta chains derived from one specimen sequenced in a study of control samples from healthy donors and cancer patients. Sequencing used immunoSEQ multiplex PCR; TCRdb keeps in-frame clones, though not all of them. The sample contains roughly 88,000 clones, 90% to 95% of which appear only once. Sequenced sample: blood. These receptors came from a middle-aged man in good health.

The chain is built from TRBV6-5 and TRBJ1-5; D not resolved. The CDR3 has 13 amino acids. The V gene lost 10 bases and the J gene lost 0 bases, with 10 bases spanning the gap. Germline V gene sequence: CDR1 MNHEY, CDR2 SVGAGI. The CDR3 region has the DNA TGTGCCACTAAACGAAGTAGCAATCAGCCCCAGCATTTT. Protein: CATKRSSNQPQHF.

This chain uses TRBV5-6 with TRBJ2-1; D tentatively reads TRBD1 or TRBD2 (5 bases each). Germline values: CDR1 SGHDT, CDR2 YYEEEE. The CDR3 runs 16 residues. V lost 1 base, J lost 0 bases, and 11 bases lay in between. The CDR3 DNA reads TGTGCCAGCAGCTTGTTGGGGGAGAACTCCTACAATGAGCAGTTCTTC. It specifies CASSLLGENSYNEQFF.

The CDR3 is CATSDSPRETQYF. Written as DNA, the CDR3 is TGTGCCACCAGCGACAGTCCACGAGAGACCCAGTACTTC. The genes are TRBV24-1 and TRBJ2-5; a weak D match, TRBD1 (5 bases). Trimming took 7 bases from V and 4 from J, leaving 12 bases between them. This CDR3 region has 13 residues. Germline values: CDR1 KGHDR, CDR2 SFDVKD.

This clone was detected many times. The CDR3 reads CASSLTGGQALSNYGYTF. The CDR3 DNA sequence: TGTGCCAGCAGCTTAACAGGGGGTCAAGCACTATCTAACTATGGCTACACCTTC. The V gene is TRBV7-2, the J gene TRBJ1-2; 8 nucleotides line up with TRBD1. Trimming at V came to 2 bases and at J to 0 bases, leaving 11 bases not matched to a gene. CDR1 is SGHTA, CDR2 FQGNSA, per germline. This CDR3 comprises 18 residues.

The rearrangement uses TRBV7-9 and TRBJ1-1; maybe TRBD1 (6 bases). The CDR3 spans 13 residues. Germline V CDR1 and CDR2: SEHNR, FQNEAQ (reference sequence). V was shortened by 6 bases and J by 6 bases, with 14 bases between the two germline ends. DNA of the CDR3: TGTGCCAGCAGTGATCAGGGGAGAGCTGAAGCTTTCTTT. This gives the protein CASSDQGRAEAFF.

The V gene is TRBV6-6, the J gene TRBJ2-2, with D hard to call. The CDR3 is 13 residues long. V was cut by 2 bases and J by 3 bases, with 4 bases left in between. Germline CDR1 and CDR2: MNHNY and SVGAGI (reference sequence). The CDR3 DNA reads as TGTGCCAGCAGTTACCTGGACACCGGGGAGCTGTTTTTT. Its protein is CASSYLDTGELFF.

This chain joins TRBV7-9 and TRBJ1-1; a possible D gene is TRBD1 (5 bases). Germline V gene lookup returns CDR1 SEHNR and CDR2 FQNEAQ (reference sequence). Trimming pared 4 bases from V and 0 bases from J, leaving 9 bases between. The CDR3 spans 14 residues. In nucleotides, the CDR3 is TGTGCCAGCAGCTCAGGGTTTCTGAACACTGAAGCTTTCTTT. Encoded protein: CASSSGFLNTEAFF.

V is TRBV24-1 and J is TRBJ2-1; TRBD1 agrees at 8 bases. CDR3 length equals 15 residues. Germline CDR1 is KGHDR and CDR2 is SFDVKD. J gave up 5 bases and V 1 base, and 3 bases lay outside the gene matches. The CDR3 protein is CATSDLGTGNNEQFF. Written as DNA, the CDR3 is TGTGCCACCAGTGATTTAGGGACAGGCAACAATGAGCAGTTCTTC.

The V call is TRBV6-1, the J call TRBJ2-2; TRBD1 is a possible D gene (6 bases). Deletions cut 3 bases from V and 2 bases from J, with 7 bases between. Germline CDR1 reads MNHNS; CDR2 reads SASEGT. The length of the CDR3 is 14 residues. The DNA for the CDR3 is TGTGCCAGCAGTGACAGGGGCAACACCGGGGAGCTGTTTTTT. Protein product: CASSDRGNTGELFF.

This chain uses TRBV6-1 with TRBJ1-6; possible D gene TRBD1, 6 bases. Germline CDR1 reads MNHNS; CDR2 reads SASEGT. The CDR3 runs to 15 residues. V lost 1 base and J 7 bases, leaving 11 bases between the germline ends. The CDR3 region has the DNA TGTGCCAGCAGTGAAGTGGGGGGGCCCAATTCACCCCTCCACTTT. Translated, it gives CASSEVGGPNSPLHF.

The gene calls are TRBV5-1 and TRBJ1-1, with 8 bases matching TRBD1. Germline values: CDR1 SGHRS, CDR2 YFSETQ. CDR3 length: 15 residues. V lost 4 bases, J lost 0 bases, and 5 bases stayed unmatched. CDR3 region: CASSTRGPMNTEAFF. CDR3 sequence (DNA): TGCGCCAGCAGCACCAGGGGGCCCATGAACACTGAAGCTTTCTTT.

The V gene is TRBV3-1 (or the pseudogene TRBV3-2), the J gene TRBJ2-7, with 9 nucleotides matching TRBD1. This CDR3 has 16 amino acids. The V and J ends lost 5 bases and 4 bases, in that order; junction bases with no gene match: 12. In germline, CDR1 is LGHDT, CDR2 YNNKEL (reference sequence). CDR3 nucleotides: TGTGCCAGCAGCGCTGTGCCGGGACAGGGAGATTACGAGCAGTACTTC. It is translated as CASSAVPGQGDYEQYF.

The V and J genes are TRBV24-1 and TRBJ2-1; 7 bases agree with TRBD1. Germline CDR1 is KGHDR and CDR2 is SFDVKD. There are 14 residues in the CDR3. V lost 4 bases to trimming and J lost 9 bases; unmatched junction nucleotides: 8. Written as DNA, the CDR3 is TGTGCCACCAGTGACTTGACAGGGCAGAGTGAGCAGTTCTTC. Encoded protein: CATSDLTGQSEQFF.

This clone was counted once. The chain carries TRBV29-1 and TRBJ2-7, with no clear D. V lost 6 bases and J lost 1, with 7 bases in between. Germline loops: CDR1 SQVTM, CDR2 ANQGSEA. CDR3 size: 11 residues. The CDR3: CSVYESYEQYF. In DNA form, the CDR3 reads TGCAGCGTGTACGAATCCTACGAGCAGTACTTC.

The chain recombines TRBV11-2 with TRBJ1-3; 7 nucleotides line up with TRBD1. After removal of 5 bases from V and 0 bases from J, the junction contained 7 bases not matched to a gene. In germline, CDR1 is SGHAT, CDR2 FQNNGV. CDR3 length: 16 amino acids. The CDR3 protein is CASSRTGPSSGNTIYF. Written as DNA, the CDR3 is TGTGCCAGCAGCCGGACAGGCCCCAGCTCTGGAAACACCATATATTTT.

The rearrangement uses TRBV30 and TRBJ2-7, with D perhaps TRBD1 (5 bases). The CDR3 extends over 16 amino acids. Germline loops: CDR1 GTSNPN, CDR2 SVGIG (reference sequence). The V end was cut by 5 bases, the J end by 9 bases, with 29 bases between. CDR3 protein: CAWGSRLTGVGVGQYF. As DNA, the CDR3 is TGTGCCTGGGGCTCTAGGTTAACAGGAGTAGGGGTCGGGCAGTACTTC.

This rearrangement joins TRBV3-1 (or the pseudogene TRBV3-2) to TRBJ2-5; 13 nucleotides line up with TRBD2. Germline values: CDR1 LGHDT, CDR2 YNNKEL (reference sequence). The CDR3 has 19 residues. Trimming took 0 bases from V and 5 from J; bases not matched to a gene: 12. The CDR3, as DNA: TGTGCCAGCAGCCAAGATTATAGAACTAGCGGGGGGGAGGTTGAGACCCAGTACTTC. The encoded protein is CASSQDYRTSGGEVETQYF.

The V and J genes are TRBV21-1 and TRBJ1-4; the tabulated D call, TRBD1, remains unverified against the DNA. TRBV21-1 is an annotated pseudogene. The CDR3 length is 15 residues. This CDR3 is CASSMSNRANEKLFF. CDR3 nucleotides: TGTGCCAGCAGCATGAGTAACAGGGCGAATGAAAAACTGTTTTTT.

The CDR3 sequence: CASSSTRVNYGYTF. The CDR3 nucleotides read TGTGCCAGCAGTTCCACCCGGGTTAACTATGGCTACACCTTC. The J gene is TRBJ1-2, the V gene TRBV2; D unclear. CDR3 length: 14 residues. The germline V gene encodes CDR1 SNHLY and CDR2 FYNNEI. Trimming took 5 bases from V and 1 from J, leaving 11 bases between them.

This clone was recorded only once. This chain connects TRBV5-1 to TRBJ1-3; weak D call: TRBD1 (5 bases). CDR1 and CDR2 (germline): SGHRS, YFSETQ. Trimming removed 4 bases from V and 0 bases from J, with 8 bases in between. CDR3 length: 14 amino acids. The CDR3 sequence: CASSPDNSGNTIYF. The CDR3 nucleotides read TGCGCCAGCAGCCCGGACAACTCTGGAAACACCATATATTTT.

The chain is built from TRBV5-1 and TRBJ2-3, with TRBD2 matching over 8 bases. The CDR3 loop spans 15 amino acids. With 4 bases clipped from V and 2 bases from J, the junction kept 6 bases outside the gene matches. Germline assignment: CDR1 SGHRS and CDR2 YFSETQ. The CDR3 reads CASSVGAGATDTQYF. In DNA form, the CDR3 reads TGCGCCAGCAGCGTGGGAGCGGGGGCCACAGATACGCAGTATTTT.

The chain couples TRBV29-1 to TRBJ2-6; 7 bases are a match to TRBD1. This CDR3 contains 15 residues. The germline gives CDR1 SQVTM, CDR2 ANQGSEA. Trimming at V came to 4 bases and at J to 0 bases, leaving 3 bases not matched to a gene. CDR3 region: CSVGDSGSGANVLTF. The DNA of the CDR3 is TGCAGCGTTGGGGACAGCGGCTCTGGGGCCAACGTCCTGACTTTC.

The chain has TRBV19 and TRBJ1-1, with D possibly being TRBD1 (6 bases). Germline CDR1 LNHDA, CDR2 SQIVND (reference sequence). V lost 5 bases, J lost 5 bases, and 12 bases lay in between. The CDR3 is 13 amino acids. In nucleotides, the CDR3 is TGTGCCAGTAGTCTACAGGGAGGGACTGAAGCTTTCTTT. Amino acid sequence: CASSLQGGTEAFF. The full variable domain, completed using reference TRBV19 and TRBJ1-1, is DGGITQSPKYLFRKEGQNVTLSCEQNLNHDAMYWYRQDPGQGLRLIYYSQIVNDFQKGDIAEGYSVSREKKESFPLTVTSAQKNPTAFYLCASSLQGGTEAFFGQGTRLTVV.

This clone appeared a single time. The CDR3 DNA reads as TGTGCCACCAGGGACAGGGTCTCCTACGAGCAGTACTTC. Residues: CATRDRVSYEQYF. The V and J genes are TRBV15 and TRBJ2-7, with 8 bases lining up with TRBD1. This CDR3 is 13 amino acids long. Germline CDR1 is LNHNV and CDR2 is YYDKDF (reference sequence). V shed 6 bases and J 0 bases; nucleotides not matched to a gene: 1.

V usage is TRBV10-3 and J usage is TRBJ2-5, with TRBD1 matching 10 bases. This CDR3 spans 14 amino acids. CDR1 is ENHRY, CDR2 SYGVKD, per germline. V lost 6 bases and J lost 5; bases outside the gene matches: 6. DNA for the CDR3: TGTGCCATCAGACGGACAGGGGGAGAGGAGACCCAGTACTTC. Protein sequence: CAIRRTGGEETQYF.

This chain uses TRBV19 with TRBJ2-2, with 9 bases identical to TRBD1. Germline trimming cut 5 bases from V and 5 bases from J; bases unmatched to any gene: 3. CDR1 and CDR2 from the germline V gene are LNHDA and SQIVND (reference sequence). CDR3 length: 14 residues. As DNA, the CDR3 is TGTGCCAGTAGTTTGGGACAGGGTACCGGGGAGCTGTTTTTT. It yields the protein CASSLGQGTGELFF. Complete variable domain (other parts from reference TRBV19 and TRBJ2-2): DGGITQSPKYLFRKEGQNVTLSCEQNLNHDAMYWYRQDPGQGLRLIYYSQIVNDFQKGDIAEGYSVSREKKESFPLTVTSAQKNPTAFYLCASSLGQGTGELFFGEGSRLTVL.

The chain has TRBV7-9 and TRBJ1-1, with D possibly being TRBD1 (6 bases). Germline CDR1 SEHNR, CDR2 FQNEAQ (reference sequence). The CDR3 is 14 residues long. V gave up 4 bases and J gave up 0 bases, with 9 bases separating them. For the CDR3, the DNA is TGTGCCAGCAGCTCCCAGGGGCTGAACACTGAAGCTTTCTTT. Translation gives CASSSQGLNTEAFF.

This chain uses TRBV5-1 with TRBJ1-1; D not certain. Trimming stripped 1 base from V and 0 bases from J, with 4 bases between. CDR3 length equals 13 residues. CDR1 is SGHRS and CDR2 is YFSETQ in the germline V gene. This CDR3 reads CASSLWMNTEAFF. The CDR3 DNA is TGCGCCAGCAGCTTGTGGATGAACACTGAAGCTTTCTTT.

The chain is built from TRBV2 and TRBJ1-4, with D possibly being TRBD1 (6 bases). The CDR3 is 13 residues long. Per the germline V gene, CDR1 is SNHLY and CDR2 is FYNNEI. CDR3 in amino acids: CARRGSGEEKLFF. For the CDR3, the DNA is TGTGCGCGGAGGGGGTCAGGGGAAGAAAAACTGTTTTTT.

This chain joins TRBV4-2 and TRBJ1-1, with TRBD1 matching 10 bases. In germline, CDR1 is LGHNA, CDR2 YNFKEQ. Unmatched junction bases numbered 13, after V lost 1 base and J lost 5 bases. This CDR3 comprises 18 residues. CDR3 nucleotide sequence: TGTGCCAGCAGCCAAGCTTCCGGGACAGGGGTGGGAAGAACTGAAGCTTTCTTT. As protein: CASSQASGTGVGRTEAFF.